These 32 T cell receptor beta chains share one sample of origin, sequenced in a study of blood T cell repertoires in COVID-19. TCRdb's copy holds only in-frame clones and misses some; the assay was immunoSEQ multiplex PCR. This table holds about 270,000 clones, about nine tenths found once. Sequenced material: PBMCs or T cells enriched from blood (not recorded which). The receptors stem from a woman in her twenties or thirties with acute COVID-19.

The V gene is TRBV7-3, the J gene TRBJ2-7; D is possibly TRBD2 (6 bases). V was shortened by 5 bases and J by 6 bases, with 20 bases between the two germline ends. This CDR3 comprises 15 residues. Germline V CDR1 and CDR2: SGHTA, FQGTGA. The CDR3 DNA reads TGTGCCAGCAGCCCCCGACTTACCGGGAGCAGCGAGCAGTACTTC. This translates into CASSPRLTGSSEQYF. The whole variable domain, remainder taken from reference TRBV7-3 and TRBJ2-7, is GAGVSQTPSNKVTEKGKYVELRCDPISGHTALYWYRQSLGQGPEFLIYFQGTGAADDSGLPNDRFFAVRPEGSVSTLKIQRTERGDSAVYLCASSPRLTGSSEQYFGPGTRLTVT.

This clone occurred once. The chain links TRBV3-1 (or the pseudogene TRBV3-2) to TRBJ1-2; D unresolved. Between the trimmed V and J ends, which lost 5 bases and 8 bases, there was a span of 18 bases. Germline V lookup: CDR1 LGHDT, CDR2 YNNKEL (reference sequence). The CDR3 is 14 amino acids. The CDR3 sequence is CASSFTDRYKGYTF. CDR3 sequence (DNA): TGTGCCAGCAGCTTCACTGATCGGTATAAAGGCTACACCTTC.

This chain links TRBV6-5 with TRBJ2-2; perhaps TRBD2 as D (5 bases). This CDR3 has 15 residues. The V and J ends lost 2 bases and 5 bases respectively, with 12 bases between them. Germline-derived CDR1 and CDR2 are MNHEY and SVGAGI. The CDR3, as DNA: TGTGCCAGCAGTTACCTCCGGGGTGGAACCGGGGAGCTGTTTTTT. Protein sequence: CASSYLRGGTGELFF.

The J gene is TRBJ1-1, the V gene TRBV6-5; the match to TRBD1 covers 7 bases. Trimming cost V 7 bases and J 4 bases; bases outside gene matches: 6. The CDR3 spans 13 residues. CDR1 and CDR2 (germline): MNHEY, SVGAGI. CDR3 sequence reads: CASTGTDITEAFF. CDR3 DNA sequence: TGTGCCAGCACCGGGACAGATATCACTGAAGCTTTCTTT.

The CDR3 DNA follows: TGTGCCAGCAGTTTCGACTCGGAGGGAACTAATGAAAAACTGTTTTTT. It is translated as CASSFDSEGTNEKLFF. This chain uses TRBV28 with TRBJ1-4, with no clear D. The CDR3 sequence is 16 residues long. Germline-derived CDR1 and CDR2 are MDHEN and SYDVKM. Trimming took off 3 bases at V and 1 base at J, with 12 bases between the two ends.

J is TRBJ2-1 and V is TRBV12-5; 11 nucleotides align to TRBD2. The V gene end was trimmed by 4 bases and the J gene end by 0 bases; junction bases not matched to a gene: 2. Germline values: CDR1 LGHNT, CDR2 FRNRAP. This CDR3 contains 16 residues. CDR3 sequence: CASGWTSGYSYNEQFF. The CDR3 region has the DNA TGTGCTAGTGGTTGGACTAGCGGGTACTCCTACAATGAGCAGTTCTTC.

The chain couples TRBV7-2 to TRBJ1-1; no clear D. This CDR3 region has 13 residues. CDR1 is SGHTA, CDR2 FQGNSA, per germline. V lost 5 bases, J lost 4 bases, and 11 bases lay in between. In nucleotides, the CDR3 is TGTGCCAGCAGCCCCTATCTCACCACTGAAGCTTTCTTT. Translating gives CASSPYLTTEAFF.

The table lists this clone with a few counts. This chain connects TRBV28 to TRBJ1-2; 11 bases are shared with TRBD1. V was pared by 2 bases and J by 4 bases, with 9 bases of the junction left unmatched. The length of the CDR3 is 17 residues. In germline, CDR1 is MDHEN, CDR2 SYDVKM. CDR3 residues: CASSLVGQGDYFYGYTF. The CDR3 nucleotides read TGTGCCAGCAGTTTAGTGGGACAGGGGGACTACTTCTATGGCTACACCTTC.

This clone was observed a single time. The DNA of the CDR3 is TGTGCCAGCAGGCAGGGGTCCTATGGCTACACCTTC. Amino acids: CASRQGSYGYTF. This chain uses TRBV27 with TRBJ1-2; a possible D gene is TRBD1 (6 bases). V was shortened by 6 bases and J by 4 bases, with 9 bases between the two germline ends. There are 12 residues in the CDR3. Germline lookup yields CDR1 MNHEY and CDR2 SMNVEV (reference sequence).

The V gene is TRBV19, the J gene TRBJ2-1, with TRBD2 matching over 7 bases. Per the germline V gene, CDR1 is LNHDA and CDR2 is SQIVND (reference sequence). This CDR3 contains 19 residues. The V and J ends lost 6 bases and 4 bases, in that order; junction bases with no gene match: 21. CDR3 coding DNA: TGTGCCAGTAGGAAGGAAGGCAGCTGGCCGGGAGGAGTTTACAATGAGCAGTTCTTC. This codes for CASRKEGSWPGGVYNEQFF.

The rearrangement links TRBV11-2 to TRBJ1-1, with 10 bases fitting TRBD1. Germline V lookup: CDR1 SGHAT, CDR2 FQNNGV. V shed 6 bases and J 4 bases; nucleotides not matched to a gene: 14. This CDR3 comprises 17 residues. This CDR3 is CASSPRRLDRGPTEAFF. The CDR3, as DNA: TGTGCCAGCAGTCCTAGAAGGCTTGACAGGGGGCCCACTGAAGCTTTCTTT.

The gene calls are TRBV18 and TRBJ1-2; TRBD1 aligns across 7 bases. The trim removed 1 base at V and 7 bases at J, leaving 3 bases unmatched. The CDR3 consists of 13 residues. CDR1 and CDR2 from the germline V gene are KGHSH and LQKENI. For the CDR3, the DNA is TGTGCCAGCTCACCACAGGAGGGGGCTGGCTACACCTTC. It codes for CASSPQEGAGYTF. Using reference TRBV18 and TRBJ1-2 for the parts outside the CDR3, the full variable domain is NAGVMQNPRHLVRRRGQEARLRCSPMKGHSHVYWYRQLPEEGLKFMVYLQKENIIDESGMPKERFSAEFPKEGPSILRIQQVVRGDSAAYFCASSPQEGAGYTFGSGTRLTVV.

This rearrangement joins TRBV3-1 (or the pseudogene TRBV3-2) to TRBJ1-3; 7 nucleotides align to TRBD1. CDR1 is LGHDT, CDR2 YNNKEL, per germline (reference sequence). J was trimmed by 0 bases and V by 4 bases; bases with no gene match: 3. The CDR3 length is 15 residues. The CDR3 region has the DNA TGTGCCAGCAGCCGGACAGGTTACTCTGGAAACACCATATATTTT. Amino acids: CASSRTGYSGNTIYF.

The chain is built from TRBV5-1 and TRBJ2-3, with 9 bases lining up with TRBD1. V shed 6 bases and J 3 bases; nucleotides not matched to a gene: 5. From germline, CDR1 is SGHRS and CDR2 YFSETQ. CDR3 length: 14 amino acids. DNA of the CDR3: TGCGCCAGCAAAGGTGGACAGGGGACAGATACGCAGTATTTT. This translates into CASKGGQGTDTQYF.

The DNA of the CDR3 is TGTGCCAGCAGTTTATTTGTCTCGAACACTGAAGCTTTCTTT. Translation gives CASSLFVSNTEAFF. The chain uses TRBV28 and TRBJ1-1; no firm D call. Between the trimmed V and J ends, which lost 1 base and 1 base, there was a span of 7 bases. The V gene's germline CDR1 is MDHEN and CDR2 SYDVKM. The length of the CDR3 is 14 residues. Full variable domain (outside the CDR3, taken from reference TRBV28 and TRBJ1-1): DVKVTQSSRYLVKRTGEKVFLECVQDMDHENMFWYRQDPGLGLRLIYFSYDVKMKEKGDIPEGYSVSREKKERFSLILESASTNQTSMYLCASSLFVSNTEAFFGQGTRLTVV.

The CDR3 nucleotides are TGTGCCAGCTCACCACCGAGTAGCTCCTACGAGCAGTACTTC. Its protein is CASSPPSSSYEQYF. The rearrangement links TRBV18 to TRBJ2-7; D gene uncertain. The CDR3 sequence is 14 residues long. Germline CDR1 KGHSH, CDR2 LQKENI. V lost 0 bases and J lost 0, with 6 bases in between.

The chain couples TRBV29-1 to TRBJ2-7; TRBD2 might be the D (6 bases). Germline CDR1 is SQVTM and CDR2 is ANQGSEA. The CDR3 has 13 residues. Trimming shortened V by 0 bases and J by 6 bases, and 12 bases separated the two germline ends. The CDR3 sequence: CSVEDGRGGEQYF. DNA for the CDR3: TGCAGCGTTGAAGATGGAAGGGGAGGCGAGCAGTACTTC.

The J gene is TRBJ2-1, the V gene TRBV10-3, with TRBD2 identical over 15 bases. This CDR3 has 16 residues. V lost 5 bases to trimming and J lost 4 bases; unmatched junction nucleotides: 3. Germline V gene lookup returns CDR1 ENHRY and CDR2 SYGVKD. The CDR3 region has the DNA TGTGCCATCAGTTCAGGACTAGCGGGAGGGTACAATGAGCAGTTCTTC. Translation gives CAISSGLAGGYNEQFF.

The J gene is TRBJ2-2, the V gene TRBV10-3, with 8 nucleotides matching TRBD2. The germline gives CDR1 ENHRY, CDR2 SYGVKD. V shed 4 bases, J shed 7 bases, and the junction held 8 bases outside the gene matches. The CDR3 runs 15 residues. The CDR3 DNA follows: TGTGCCATCAGTGCTCGCGGGAGGTCTGGCGGGGAGCTGTTTTTT. Translated, it gives CAISARGRSGGELFF.

About this clone: Other DNA sequences in this specimen translate into the identical CDR3. The gene calls are TRBV5-1 and TRBJ2-1; 13 bases line up with TRBD2. The J segment lost 5 bases and the V segment lost 4 bases, leaving 3 bases of the junction unmatched. CDR3 length equals 15 residues. Germline CDR1 is SGHRS and CDR2 is YFSETQ. CDR3 nucleotides: TGCGCCAGCAGCCGACTAGCGGGAGGAGACAATGAGCAGTTCTTC. Protein: CASSRLAGGDNEQFF. The full variable domain, completed using reference TRBV5-1 and TRBJ2-1, is KAGVTQTPRYLIKTRGQQVTLSCSPISGHRSVSWYQQTPGQGLQFLFEYFSETQRNKGNFPGRFSGRQFSNSRSEMNVSTLELGDSALYLCASSRLAGGDNEQFFGPGTRLTVL.

This clone was detected once. The chain couples TRBV28 to TRBJ2-7; the match to TRBD2 covers 10 bases. CDR3 length: 14 amino acids. Trimming took 10 bases from V and 8 from J; bases not matched to a gene: 14. The germline gives CDR1 MDHEN, CDR2 SYDVKM. CDR3 loop: CATTLELAGAKQYF. In DNA, the CDR3 is TGTGCCACGACTCTGGAGCTAGCGGGAGCAAAGCAGTACTTC.

This sequence joins TRBV28 and TRBJ1-2, with a tentative D call TRBD1 (6 bases). Germline V lookup: CDR1 MDHEN, CDR2 SYDVKM. The CDR3 contains 14 residues. Between the trimmed V and J ends, which lost 4 bases and 0 bases, there was a span of 9 bases. CDR3 residues: CASSSRQANYGYTF. Here the CDR3 DNA reads TGTGCCAGCAGTTCCCGACAGGCTAACTATGGCTACACCTTC.

This clone was counted a single time. The chain is built from TRBV7-8 and TRBJ2-2, with D possibly being TRBD2 (5 bases). Trimming shortened V by 9 bases and J by 6 bases, and 14 bases separated the two germline ends. CDR1 SGHVS and CDR2 FQNEAQ come from the germline V gene. The CDR3 consists of 13 residues. The DNA for the CDR3 is TGTGCCAGTCGAGGGAAACCCGCCGGGGAGCTGTTTTTT. Translation gives CASRGKPAGELFF. The variable domain in full, completed from reference TRBV7-8 and TRBJ2-2, reads GAGVSQSPRYKVAKRGQDVALRCDPISGHVSLFWYQQALGQGPEFLTYFQNEAQLDKSGLPSDRFFAERPEGSVSTLKIQRTQQEDSAVYLCASRGKPAGELFFGEGSRLTVL.

This chain connects TRBV19 to TRBJ2-7; 7 bases are shared with TRBD1. From germline, CDR1 is LNHDA and CDR2 SQIVND (reference sequence). The CDR3 is 14 residues long. Trimming removed 4 bases from V and 5 bases from J; junction bases left unmatched: 8. The CDR3 coding sequence is TGTGCCAGTAGTAGATACAGGGGCGACCACGAGCAGTACTTC. Protein: CASSRYRGDHEQYF. Full variable domain (remainder filled in from reference TRBV19 and TRBJ2-7): DGGITQSPKYLFRKEGQNVTLSCEQNLNHDAMYWYRQDPGQGLRLIYYSQIVNDFQKGDIAEGYSVSREKKESFPLTVTSAQKNPTAFYLCASSRYRGDHEQYFGPGTRLTVT.

The V gene is TRBV9, the J gene TRBJ2-7, with 8 bases aligning to TRBD2. Germline CDR1 SGDLS, CDR2 YYNGEE. The ends lost 3 bases at V and 3 bases at J; junction bases unmatched: 2. This CDR3 is 13 amino acids long. The CDR3 region is CASSEGLDYEQYF. The CDR3 nucleotides are TGTGCCAGCAGCGAGGGACTAGACTACGAGCAGTACTTC.

The V and J genes are TRBV25-1 and TRBJ1-2; D remains unclear. Trimming stripped 4 bases from V and 1 base from J, with 13 bases between. The germline gives CDR1 MGHDK, CDR2 SYGVNS. The CDR3 totals 15 residues. The CDR3 loop is CASSARHPLNYGYTF. DNA for the CDR3: TGTGCCAGCAGTGCCCGACACCCGCTTAACTATGGCTACACCTTC.

This rearrangement joins TRBV27 to TRBJ1-4, with D possibly matching TRBD1 (5 bases). CDR3 size: 13 residues. The germline V and J ends were trimmed by 6 bases and 8 bases, with 13 bases remaining between them. Germline V gene data show CDR1 as MNHEY and CDR2 as SMNVEV (reference sequence). For the CDR3, the DNA is TGTGCCAGCAGCAAACTTCAGGGAGAAAAACTGTTTTTT. Protein: CASSKLQGEKLFF.

This clone has only a few counts. The chain combines TRBV28 with TRBJ1-5, with D perhaps matching TRBD1 (6 bases). CDR3 length: 16 amino acids. Germline loops: CDR1 MDHEN, CDR2 SYDVKM. V lost 2 bases and J lost 1, with 12 bases in between. The CDR3 DNA follows: TGTGCCAGCAGTTTAGATTCGGACAGCAGCAATCAGCCCCAGCATTTT. It is translated as CASSLDSDSSNQPQHF.

This clone appeared once. The chain joins TRBV28 to TRBJ2-3, with 11 bases lining up with TRBD2. The CDR3 is made up of 17 amino acids. Germline V gene data show CDR1 as MDHEN and CDR2 as SYDVKM. J gave up 2 bases and V 5 bases, and 9 bases lay outside the gene matches. The CDR3 loop reads CASSPRLAGRVTDTQYF. In nucleotides, the CDR3 is TGTGCCAGCAGTCCGCGACTAGCGGGACGGGTCACAGATACGCAGTATTTT.

The V call is TRBV4-3, the J call TRBJ1-4; the D gene is possibly TRBD1 (5 bases). The CDR3 covers 16 residues. From germline, CDR1 is LGHNA and CDR2 YSLEER. V dropped 3 bases and J dropped 4 bases, with 15 bases sitting between them. The CDR3 DNA reads as TGCGCCAGCAGCCATGGTAGCGGGACGCTTAATGAAAAACTGTTTTTT. Its protein is CASSHGSGTLNEKLFF.

The rearrangement uses TRBV6-5 and TRBJ2-3; 12 nucleotides match TRBD1. CDR3 length: 16 amino acids. Germline CDR1 reads MNHEY; CDR2 reads SVGAGI. The junction had 6 bases not matched to a gene; V was cut back by 4 bases and J by 4 bases. The CDR3 region is CASSSWGTGGSDTQYF. The CDR3 DNA reads TGTGCCAGCAGTTCATGGGGGACAGGGGGCTCAGATACGCAGTATTTT.

Written as DNA, the CDR3 is TGTGCCAGTAGTTTTAGCGGGACGACTTACAATGAGCAGTTCTTC. It specifies CASSFSGTTYNEQFF. V is TRBV19 and J is TRBJ2-1, with TRBD2 identical over 8 bases. The CDR3 is 15 residues long. The V segment lost 5 bases and the J segment 4 bases; nucleotides outside the gene matches: 7. The germline CDR1 and CDR2 sequences are LNHDA and SQIVND (reference sequence).